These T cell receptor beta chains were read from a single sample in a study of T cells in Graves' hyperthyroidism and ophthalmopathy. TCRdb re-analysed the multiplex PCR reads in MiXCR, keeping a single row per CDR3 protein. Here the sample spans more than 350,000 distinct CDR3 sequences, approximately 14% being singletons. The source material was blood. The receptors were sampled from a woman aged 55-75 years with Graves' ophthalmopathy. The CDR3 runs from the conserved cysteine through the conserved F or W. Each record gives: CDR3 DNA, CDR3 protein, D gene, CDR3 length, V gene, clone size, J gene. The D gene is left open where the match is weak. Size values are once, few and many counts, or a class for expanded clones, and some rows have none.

TGTGCCAGCAGCTTCCACCCGGACAGCTTGAGTAGCAATCAGCCCCAGCATTTT | CASSFHPDSLSSNQPQHF | NA | 18 | TRBV7-9 | many | TRBJ1-5
TGTGCCAGCAGCTCCAGTTCTAGCGGGAGGCTCAATGAGCAGTTCTTC | CASSSSSSGRLNEQFF | TRBD2 | 16 | TRBV7-3 | many | TRBJ2-1
TGTGCCAGCAGCCATCCCGGGACAGACAACATTCAGTACTTC | CASSHPGTDNIQYF | TRBD1 | 14 | TRBV7-8 | many | TRBJ2-4
TGTGCCAGCAGTCCCTACCCCGGACTAGCGGGAGGTGCTGAGCAGTTCTTC | CASSPYPGLAGGAEQFF | TRBD2 | 17 | TRBV12-3/TRBV12-4 | NA | TRBJ2-1
TGTGCCAGCTCAATCGGGTCGAGCTCCTACGAGCAGTACTTC | CASSIGSSSYEQYF | NA | 14 | TRBV18 | many | TRBJ2-7
TGTGCCAGCATGGGGGCAGGGACAGGTCCGCCCTACGAGCAGTACTTC | CASMGAGTGPPYEQYF | TRBD1 | 16 | TRBV28 | many | TRBJ2-7
TGCAGCGTTCAAGCCGGGACCTCTGGACCCACAGATACGCAGTATTTT | CSVQAGTSGPTDTQYF | NA | 16 | TRBV29-1 | NA | TRBJ2-3
TGCAGTGCGAGTAGCCAGGGTACTGGGGCCAACGTCCTGACTTTC | CSASSQGTGANVLTF | NA | 15 | TRBV20-1 | few | TRBJ2-6
TGCGCCAGCGCCGATAGAGAAATGAATGAGCAGTTCTTC | CASADREMNEQFF | NA | 13 | TRBV10-2 | few | TRBJ2-1
TGCGCCAGCAGCTTGGTGACTAGCGGGGAAGAGACCCAGTACTTC | CASSLVTSGEETQYF | TRBD2 | 15 | TRBV5-1 | few | TRBJ2-5
TGTGCCAGCACAACAGGGCGGACAGATACGCAGTATTTT | CASTTGRTDTQYF | NA | 13 | TRBV10-3 | NA | TRBJ2-3
TGTGCCAGCAGCGACCCCGGGACAGGGAACACCGGGGAGCTGTTTTTT | CASSDPGTGNTGELFF | TRBD1 | 16 | TRBV11-2 | NA | TRBJ2-2
TGTGCCACCAGTGATCCAGGGCAAAATGAAAAACTGTTTTTT | CATSDPGQNEKLFF | NA | 14 | TRBV24-1 | NA | TRBJ1-4
TGTGCCAGCAGCCACACGGGACAAGATGAGCAGTTCTTC | CASSHTGQDEQFF | NA | 13 | TRBV3-1 | many | TRBJ2-1
TGCGCCAGCAGCTTGGAGGGTCCCGGGGAGCTGTTTTTT | CASSLEGPGELFF | NA | 13 | TRBV5-1 | many | TRBJ2-2
TGTGCCAGTAGTATTTTGACAGGGCACAATCAGCCCCAGCATTTT | CASSILTGHNQPQHF | TRBD1 | 15 | TRBV19 | few | TRBJ1-5
TGTGCCAGCAGTGGTCCGACTAGCCGACAAGAGACCCAGTACTTC | CASSGPTSRQETQYF | TRBD2 | 15 | TRBV11-2 | many | TRBJ2-5
TGTGCTAGTGGCACGGATGGGTCCTACAATGAGCAGTTCTTC | CASGTDGSYNEQFF | NA | 14 | TRBV12-5 | many | TRBJ2-1
TGCGCCAGCAGCCAAGATAGGGAATTCAGGTGGGCTTTCTTT | CASSQDREFRWAFF | NA | 14 | TRBV4-1 | NA | TRBJ1-1
TGTGCCAGCAGGGAAAACAGGGGGCTATACAATGAGCAGTTCTTC | CASRENRGLYNEQFF | TRBD1 | 15 | TRBV6-2/TRBV6-3 | many | TRBJ2-1
TGTGCCTGGAGTAACACTGAAGCTTTCTTT | CAWSNTEAFF | NA | 10 | TRBV30 | many | TRBJ1-1
TGCAGTGCTAGAGATGCGGGAGGGACCAATGAGCAGTTCTTC | CSARDAGGTNEQFF | TRBD2 | 14 | TRBV20-1 | NA | TRBJ2-1
TGTGCCAGCAACCTACAGGGCCTCCCCGTTGGCTACACCTTC | CASNLQGLPVGYTF | NA | 14 | TRBV28 | many | TRBJ1-2
TGTGCCAGTACTCCCGCAGGGGGGTCTGGCTACACCTTC | CASTPAGGSGYTF | TRBD1 | 13 | TRBV19 | few | TRBJ1-2
TGTGCCAGCAGCGCCAGACTAGCGGGAGTGGCAGATACGCAGTATTTT | CASSARLAGVADTQYF | TRBD2 | 16 | TRBV11-3 | many | TRBJ2-3
TGTGCCAGCAGTCCGATGAGGGGGGTCAAGGATACGCAGTATTTT | CASSPMRGVKDTQYF | NA | 15 | TRBV11-2 | many | TRBJ2-3
TGCAGTGCCCCGAAGGGACTAGCGGGAAGCACAGATACGCAGTATTTT | CSAPKGLAGSTDTQYF | TRBD2 | 16 | TRBV20-1 | NA | TRBJ2-3
TGTGCCAGCAGCCTAACTAGCGGAGGGCAGAATGAGCAGTTCTTC | CASSLTSGGQNEQFF | TRBD2 | 15 | TRBV2 | many | TRBJ2-1
TGTGCCAGCAGCCTAGGTGGACAGGATGAAGCTTTCTTT | CASSLGGQDEAFF | TRBD1 | 13 | TRBV7-9 | NA | TRBJ1-1
TGTGCCAGCAGCGTAGGGTTAGCGAGAATCGACGAGCAGTACTTC | CASSVGLARIDEQYF | NA | 15 | TRBV9 | many | TRBJ2-7
TGTGCCAGCAGCGCCCCTAGACCAGTTTATTTAGGATACGAGCAGTACTTC | CASSAPRPVYLGYEQYF | NA | 17 | TRBV9 | few | TRBJ2-7
TGTGCCAGCAGACAAACAGGGCCCTCCTACAATGAGCAGTTCTTC | CASRQTGPSYNEQFF | NA | 15 | TRBV6-2/TRBV6-3 | NA | TRBJ2-1
TGTGCCAGCAGTCTCGGACCCCGCGGGGGAGATACGCAGTATTTT | CASSLGPRGGDTQYF | TRBD2 | 15 | TRBV28 | many | TRBJ2-3
TGTGCCAGCAGTTTGACAGGGTTAATGGAGACCCAGTACTTC | CASSLTGLMETQYF | TRBD1 | 14 | TRBV28 | many | TRBJ2-5
TGTGCCAGCAGTGCCGGGACAAACCTGTTGGGCTACACCTTC | CASSAGTNLLGYTF | NA | 14 | TRBV9 | many | TRBJ1-2
TGTGCCAGCAGCCCAGGACAGTATAGCAATCAGCCCCAGCATTTT | CASSPGQYSNQPQHF | NA | 15 | TRBV7-3 | NA | TRBJ1-5
TGTGCCAGCGGGGGACCGGATACGCAGTATTTT | CASGGPDTQYF | NA | 11 | TRBV6-2/TRBV6-3 | few | TRBJ2-3
TGTGCCAGCAGCACCCCAGGAGGGGTCGGGACGCAGTATTTT | CASSTPGGVGTQYF | NA | 14 | TRBV9 | few | TRBJ2-3
TGTGCCATCAGTGAGTCGGGAACAGGTGCTAATTCACCCCTCCACTTT | CAISESGTGANSPLHF | NA | 16 | TRBV10-3 | NA | TRBJ1-6
TGCAGTGCTAGCGTTGGAGCGGGGGCCTCCTACGAGCAGTACTTC | CSASVGAGASYEQYF | TRBD2 | 15 | TRBV20-1 | many | TRBJ2-7
TGTGCCAGCAGCTTTTCCCCATCGGGACAGGGGAAGGGCGAGCAGTACTTC | CASSFSPSGQGKGEQYF | TRBD1 | 17 | TRBV7-9 | many | TRBJ2-7
TGTGCCAGCAGCGGACAGGGTTCGGGGCAGTTCTTC | CASSGQGSGQFF | TRBD1 | 12 | TRBV7-9 | NA | TRBJ2-1
TGTGCCAGCAGTTCCGGCATAAGCGGGATATCGGAGACCCAGTACTTC | CASSSGISGISETQYF | TRBD2 | 16 | TRBV6-1 | many | TRBJ2-5
TGCAGCGTGGACGCTCCTATGGGGCCTGAGCAGTTCTTC | CSVDAPMGPEQFF | NA | 13 | TRBV29-1 | many | TRBJ2-1